Listed below are T cell receptor beta chains from one sample, sequenced in a study of blood T cells in healthy people across ages. TCRdb analysed the 5' RACE reads with MiXCR anew, one entry per CDR3 protein. Altogether fewer than 2 million distinct CDR3 sequences are present, about two fifths being singletons, with the ten largest covering roughly 23%. Sequenced: blood. The receptors originated from a human donor in good health. Both conserved end residues are part of each CDR3. Each record gives: CDR3 length, clone size, V gene, D gene, J gene, CDR3 DNA, CDR3 protein. A D gene is named only where the DNA matches it firmly. The size field is filled for only some rows; it gives once, few, many or a size class.

CDR3 length: 14
clone size: .
V gene: TRBV4-1
D gene: .
J gene: TRBJ1-2
CDR3 DNA: TGCGCCAGCAGCCAAGATACCTCCCTGGGTGGCTACACCTTC
CDR3 protein: CASSQDTSLGGYTF

CDR3 length: 15
clone size: once
V gene: TRBV4-1
D gene: .
J gene: TRBJ1-5
CDR3 DNA: TGCGCCAGCAGCCTGAAACTGGACAGTGGCAATCCCCAGCATTTT
CDR3 protein: CASSLKLDSGNPQHF

CDR3 length: 14
clone size: once
V gene: TRBV2
D gene: TRBD2
J gene: TRBJ2-1
CDR3 DNA: TGTGCCAGCATCGGGGCTAGCGGACCTGATGAGCAGTTCTTC
CDR3 protein: CASIGASGPDEQFF

CDR3 length: 13
clone size: .
V gene: TRBV29-1
D gene: TRBD1
J gene: TRBJ2-7
CDR3 DNA: TGCAGCGTCCCGGGACAGGGGCACCGCGAGCAGTACTTC
CDR3 protein: CSVPGQGHREQYF

CDR3 length: 16
clone size: few
V gene: TRBV20-1
D gene: TRBD2
J gene: TRBJ2-1
CDR3 DNA: TGCAGTGCCCCCGGACTAGCGGGGGCCGGGGGCAATGAGCAGTTCTTC
CDR3 protein: CSAPGLAGAGGNEQFF

CDR3 length: 13
clone size: .
V gene: TRBV2
D gene: .
J gene: TRBJ2-1
CDR3 DNA: TGTGCCAGCAGTGAAATGCGGCCCAATGAGCAGTTCTTC
CDR3 protein: CASSEMRPNEQFF

CDR3 length: 14
clone size: few
V gene: TRBV6-1
D gene: TRBD1
J gene: TRBJ1-2
CDR3 DNA: TGTGCCAGCAGTCCCAGGTGGGACAGCTATGGCTGCACCTTC
CDR3 protein: CASSPRWDSYGCTF

CDR3 length: 14
clone size: few
V gene: TRBV29-1
D gene: TRBD1
J gene: TRBJ1-5
CDR3 DNA: TGCAGCGTTGCAGGGGGCCATAGCAATCAGCCCCAGCATTTT
CDR3 protein: CSVAGGHSNQPQHF

CDR3 length: 16
clone size: few
V gene: TRBV7-6
D gene: .
J gene: TRBJ2-5
CDR3 DNA: TGTGCCAGCAGCTTATGGGGGGCGCAGGCCCAAGAGACCCAGTACTTC
CDR3 protein: CASSLWGAQAQETQYF

CDR3 length: 14
clone size: once
V gene: TRBV7-9
D gene: .
J gene: TRBJ1-5
CDR3 DNA: TGTGCCAGCAGCCGAAAGGGGGAGGGTGAGCCCCAGCATTTT
CDR3 protein: CASSRKGEGEPQHF

CDR3 length: 16
clone size: .
V gene: TRBV5-1
D gene: .
J gene: TRBJ1-1
CDR3 DNA: TGCGCCAGCAGCTTGGATGCAGGGGCCCCGAACACTGAAGCTTTCTTT
CDR3 protein: CASSLDAGAPNTEAFF

CDR3 length: 16
clone size: .
V gene: TRBV7-2
D gene: .
J gene: TRBJ2-5
CDR3 DNA: TGTGCCAGCAGCTTCACGCAACGGACGTCGGGGGAGACCCAGTACTTC
CDR3 protein: CASSFTQRTSGETQYF

CDR3 length: 14
clone size: .
V gene: TRBV6-5
D gene: TRBD1
J gene: TRBJ2-3
CDR3 DNA: TGTGCCAGCAGACAAGACAGGGATCGTGCTACGCAGTATTTT
CDR3 protein: CASRQDRDRATQYF

CDR3 length: 13
clone size: many
V gene: TRBV5-6
D gene: TRBD1
J gene: TRBJ2-7
CDR3 DNA: TGTGCCAGCAGCTGGGGACAGTTCTACGAGCAGTACTTC
CDR3 protein: CASSWGQFYEQYF

CDR3 length: 14
clone size: few
V gene: TRBV28
D gene: .
J gene: TRBJ1-2
CDR3 DNA: TGTGCCAGCAGCCAGAGTGGCAGGGGCTATGGCTACACCTTC
CDR3 protein: CASSQSGRGYGYTF

CDR3 length: 17
clone size: .
V gene: TRBV5-6
D gene: TRBD1
J gene: TRBJ1-2
CDR3 DNA: TGTGCCAGCAGCCCCTTCCAGGAATTTCAGGGGGCCTATGGCTACACCTTC
CDR3 protein: CASSPFQEFQGAYGYTF

CDR3 length: 14
clone size: few
V gene: TRBV5-1
D gene: TRBD1
J gene: TRBJ2-5
CDR3 DNA: TGCGCCAGCAGCTGGGGACAGGTCCAAGAGACCCAGTACTTC
CDR3 protein: CASSWGQVQETQYF

CDR3 length: 17
clone size: .
V gene: TRBV27
D gene: .
J gene: TRBJ1-1
CDR3 DNA: TGTGCCAGCAGTTTCTATCCGACAGGTGGTTGGGGTACTGAAGCTTTCTTT
CDR3 protein: CASSFYPTGGWGTEAFF

CDR3 length: 14
clone size: .
V gene: TRBV7-9
D gene: .
J gene: TRBJ2-7
CDR3 DNA: TGTGCCAGCAGCTTAGCACGACGGAATCTCGAGCAGTACTTC
CDR3 protein: CASSLARRNLEQYF

CDR3 length: 17
clone size: .
V gene: TRBV7-2
D gene: TRBD2
J gene: TRBJ2-5
CDR3 DNA: TGTGCCAGCAGTCGAGGAGGTAGCGGGGGTACCCAAGAGACCCAGTACTTC
CDR3 protein: CASSRGGSGGTQETQYF

CDR3 length: 12
clone size: few
V gene: TRBV12-3/TRBV12-4
D gene: .
J gene: TRBJ1-1
CDR3 DNA: TGTGCCAGCAGTTTAGATCGGGTTTCAGCTTTCTTT
CDR3 protein: CASSLDRVSAFF

CDR3 length: 15
clone size: .
V gene: TRBV6-6
D gene: .
J gene: TRBJ1-5
CDR3 DNA: TGTGCCAGCAGTTTAGGGGTCTATAGCAATCAGCCCCAGCATTTT
CDR3 protein: CASSLGVYSNQPQHF

CDR3 length: 14
clone size: .
V gene: TRBV4-1
D gene: .
J gene: TRBJ2-3
CDR3 DNA: TGCGCCAGCAGCCAACGGCCGGGCGCAGATACGCAGTATTTT
CDR3 protein: CASSQRPGADTQYF

CDR3 length: 13
clone size: .
V gene: TRBV12-3/TRBV12-4
D gene: .
J gene: TRBJ1-2
CDR3 DNA: TGTGCCAGCAGTTTAGGGTCCACGTCGCCAAACACCTTC
CDR3 protein: CASSLGSTSPNTF

CDR3 length: 16
clone size: .
V gene: TRBV12-3/TRBV12-4
D gene: TRBD2
J gene: TRBJ2-3
CDR3 DNA: TGTGCCAGCAGTAAGGGTGGGGGGGGACCAATGGATACGCAGTATTTT
CDR3 protein: CASSKGGGGPMDTQYF

CDR3 length: 15
clone size: .
V gene: TRBV29-1
D gene: .
J gene: TRBJ2-5
CDR3 DNA: TGCAGCGTTGATGGCCGGGAGTGGGTCCAAGAGACCCAGTACTTC
CDR3 protein: CSVDGREWVQETQYF

CDR3 length: 14
clone size: .
V gene: TRBV20-1
D gene: .
J gene: TRBJ1-4
CDR3 DNA: TGCAGTGCTAGAGATCGGGTGGACAGTGAAAAACTGTTTTTT
CDR3 protein: CSARDRVDSEKLFF

CDR3 length: 15
clone size: .
V gene: TRBV9
D gene: .
J gene: TRBJ1-2
CDR3 DNA: TGTGCCAGCAGCGACGGACGAATTCATAACTATGGCTACACCTTC
CDR3 protein: CASSDGRIHNYGYTF

CDR3 length: 14
clone size: .
V gene: TRBV20-1
D gene: .
J gene: TRBJ2-7
CDR3 DNA: TGCAGTGCTTCTTGGACTTTGAGCTCCTACGAGCAGTACTTC
CDR3 protein: CSASWTLSSYEQYF

CDR3 length: 18
clone size: .
V gene: TRBV4-1
D gene: TRBD1
J gene: TRBJ2-7
CDR3 DNA: TGCGCCAGCAGCCAAGGGGTTTACGGACAGGGTAGGCCCTACGAGCAGTACTTC
CDR3 protein: CASSQGVYGQGRPYEQYF

CDR3 length: 15
clone size: .
V gene: TRBV27
D gene: .
J gene: TRBJ2-1
CDR3 DNA: TGTGCCAGCAGTACCCTAGGAGGGGGGTACAATGAGCAGTTCTTC
CDR3 protein: CASSTLGGGYNEQFF

CDR3 length: 15
clone size: .
V gene: TRBV7-2
D gene: .
J gene: TRBJ1-2
CDR3 DNA: TGTGCCAGCAGCTTAGCGCAGGGTATTGGCTATGGCTACACCTTC
CDR3 protein: CASSLAQGIGYGYTF

CDR3 length: 15
clone size: .
V gene: TRBV6-5
D gene: TRBD2
J gene: TRBJ2-3
CDR3 DNA: TGTGCCAGCAGTTATCTGGGGACTAGCCCAGATACGCAGTATTTT
CDR3 protein: CASSYLGTSPDTQYF

CDR3 length: 11
clone size: few
V gene: TRBV27
D gene: .
J gene: TRBJ2-1
CDR3 DNA: TGTGTCAGCAGCCGCGGGAATGAGCAGTTCTTC
CDR3 protein: CVSSRGNEQFF

CDR3 length: 11
clone size: few
V gene: TRBV5-6
D gene: .
J gene: TRBJ2-7
CDR3 DNA: TGTGCCAACAGCTTGAATTACGAGCAGTACTTC
CDR3 protein: CANSLNYEQYF

CDR3 length: 16
clone size: few
V gene: TRBV9
D gene: TRBD2
J gene: TRBJ2-1
CDR3 DNA: TGTGCCAGCAGCGTGCGGGGGGTCCTCTCCTACAATGAGCAGTTCTTC
CDR3 protein: CASSVRGVLSYNEQFF

CDR3 length: 13
clone size: few
V gene: TRBV27
D gene: .
J gene: TRBJ2-3
CDR3 DNA: TGTGCCAGCAGTTCCCTAGCGCCAGATACGCAGTATTTT
CDR3 protein: CASSSLAPDTQYF

CDR3 length: 13
clone size: .
V gene: TRBV7-2
D gene: .
J gene: TRBJ1-2
CDR3 DNA: TGTGCCAGCAGCTCCACCGGGACATTTGGCTACACCTTC
CDR3 protein: CASSSTGTFGYTF

CDR3 length: 15
clone size: few
V gene: TRBV12-3/TRBV12-4
D gene: TRBD1
J gene: TRBJ1-5
CDR3 DNA: TGTGCCAGCAGTATCCAGGACAGGGGGTATCAGCCCCAGCATTTT
CDR3 protein: CASSIQDRGYQPQHF

CDR3 length: 16
clone size: .
V gene: TRBV4-3
D gene: .
J gene: TRBJ1-2
CDR3 DNA: TGCGCCAGCAGCCTCTTGACCGGGACCGCGGGCTATGGCTACACCTTC
CDR3 protein: CASSLLTGTAGYGYTF

CDR3 length: 15
clone size: few
V gene: TRBV7-9
D gene: .
J gene: TRBJ2-7
CDR3 DNA: TGTGCCAGCAGCCCTAGGCCGCGACAGAACTACGAGCAGTACTTC
CDR3 protein: CASSPRPRQNYEQYF

CDR3 length: 14
clone size: .
V gene: TRBV20-1
D gene: .
J gene: TRBJ1-4
CDR3 DNA: TGCAGTGCTAGTAACCCAGGGAAAGATGAAAAACTGTTTTTT
CDR3 protein: CSASNPGKDEKLFF

CDR3 length: 15
clone size: few
V gene: TRBV29-1
D gene: .
J gene: TRBJ2-2
CDR3 DNA: TGCAGCGTTAGGAAAGGGCTCACTAACACCGGGGAGCTGTTTTTT
CDR3 protein: CSVRKGLTNTGELFF

CDR3 length: 13
clone size: few
V gene: TRBV5-5
D gene: .
J gene: TRBJ2-1
CDR3 DNA: TGTGCCAGCAGCCGGGGGCCCATCGATGAGCAGTTCTTC
CDR3 protein: CASSRGPIDEQFF

CDR3 length: 16
clone size: .
V gene: TRBV5-1
D gene: .
J gene: TRBJ2-1
CDR3 DNA: TGCGCCAGCAGCTTGATCGGGACCGCAACGGCCAATGAGCAGTTCTTC
CDR3 protein: CASSLIGTATANEQFF

CDR3 length: 13
clone size: once
V gene: TRBV4-1
D gene: .
J gene: TRBJ1-1
CDR3 DNA: TGCGCCAGCAGCCAAGATAGGGTTGGACAAGCTTTCTTT
CDR3 protein: CASSQDRVGQAFF

CDR3 length: 15
clone size: few
V gene: TRBV4-1
D gene: .
J gene: TRBJ1-2
CDR3 DNA: TGCGCCAGCAGCCAAATGAGTAAGCAAGGGTATGGCTACACCTTC
CDR3 protein: CASSQMSKQGYGYTF